The 13 T cell receptor beta chains below come from one sample, sequenced in a study of shared clonotypes between healthy human individuals. TCRdb keeps only in-frame clones here, not all; method: immunoSEQ multiplex PCR. Of about 2 million clones in the sample, approximately 94% were seen once. CD8 cells classed as naive were CD45RO-negative and positively selected for CCR7, excluding terminally differentiated effector memory CD45RA+ cells. The sample was naive CD8+ T cells sorted from blood. The origin of the receptors is a man younger than 35 in good health.

This sequence joins TRBV10-1 and TRBJ2-5; a possible D gene is TRBD2 (5 bases). The CDR3 runs 13 residues. From germline, CDR1 is WNHNN and CDR2 SYGVQD (reference sequence). The V end lost 4 bases, the J end lost 5 bases, and 11 bases lay between the germline ends. DNA of the CDR3: TGCGCCAGCAGTGCGATCGGGGTGGAGACCCAGTACTTC. Protein: CASSAIGVETQYF.

The CDR3 is CASGGPGANVLTF. The CDR3 DNA follows: TGTGCCAGCGGGGGGCCTGGGGCCAACGTCCTGACTTTC. The gene calls are TRBV6-1 and TRBJ2-6; perhaps D is TRBD1 or TRBD2 (6 bases each). Trimming left V 8 bases short and J 2 bases short, with 7 bases between. The CDR3 is 13 amino acids. Germline lookup yields CDR1 MNHNS and CDR2 SASEGT.

V usage is TRBV4-3 and J usage is TRBJ2-1; D is possibly TRBD1 (6 bases). V was clipped by 4 bases and J by 12 bases, with 16 bases between them. Per the germline V gene, CDR1 is LGHNA and CDR2 is YSLEER. CDR3 length equals 13 residues. CDR3 loop: CASSPPLGARQFF. The CDR3 DNA is TGCGCCAGCAGCCCCCCGCTGGGGGCTAGGCAGTTCTTC.

V gene TRBV27 combines with J gene TRBJ2-7; D remains ambiguous. V lost 8 bases to trimming and J lost 4 bases, with 15 bases between them. Germline V gene data show CDR1 as MNHEY and CDR2 as SMNVEV (reference sequence). This CDR3 contains 13 residues. The CDR3 sequence is CASSGPRLYEQYF. CDR3 nucleotides: TGTGCCAGCTCCGGTCCTCGTTTGTACGAGCAGTACTTC.

The J gene is TRBJ1-4, the V gene TRBV2; TRBD1 aligns across 7 bases. Germline loops: CDR1 SNHLY, CDR2 FYNNEI. The CDR3 extends over 17 amino acids. With 4 bases clipped from V and 2 bases from J, the junction kept 10 bases outside the gene matches. The CDR3 loop is CASSGQGSFPTNEKLFF. The CDR3, as DNA: TGTGCCAGCAGTGGACAGGGTTCGTTTCCGACTAATGAAAAACTGTTTTTT.

This chain joins TRBV4-3 and TRBJ2-3; 13 nucleotides agree with TRBD2. With 0 bases clipped from V and 5 bases from J, the junction kept 5 bases outside the gene matches. Germline-derived CDR1 and CDR2 are LGHNA and YSLEER. The CDR3 totals 17 residues. The CDR3, as DNA: TGCGCCAGCAGCCAAGATCTGGGACTAGCGGGGAGAGATACGCAGTATTTT. Protein product: CASSQDLGLAGRDTQYF.

Concerning this clone: The sample holds other DNA sequences that translate to the same CDR3. This rearrangement joins TRBV11-2 to TRBJ2-7; no reliable D call. Germline-derived CDR1 and CDR2 are SGHAT and FQNNGV. Trimming took off 1 base at V and 4 bases at J, with 8 bases between the two ends. The CDR3 is made up of 13 amino acids. CDR3 residues: CASSLGVDYEQYF. Written as DNA, the CDR3 is TGTGCCAGCAGCTTAGGGGTGGATTACGAGCAGTACTTC.

The chain links TRBV29-1 to TRBJ2-7, with 10 nucleotides matching TRBD1. Germline trimming cut 4 bases from V and 5 bases from J; bases unmatched to any gene: 5. In germline, CDR1 is SQVTM, CDR2 ANQGSEA. There are 13 residues in the CDR3. CDR3 nucleotide sequence: TGCAGCGTTGCGGGACAGGGGTATAACGAGCAGTACTTC. Its protein is CSVAGQGYNEQYF.

The chain has TRBV7-9 and TRBJ2-3; D possibly corresponds to TRBD2 (6 bases). The CDR3 has 14 residues. V was clipped by 4 bases and J by 1 base, with 9 bases between them. The germline gives CDR1 SEHNR, CDR2 FQNEAQ (reference sequence). For the CDR3, the DNA is TGTGCCAGCAGCTCTAGCGATGGCACAGATACGCAGTATTTT. This codes for CASSSSDGTDTQYF.

In regard to this clone: This sample includes further DNA sequences coding for the same CDR3. The J gene is TRBJ2-5, the V gene TRBV4-1; 8 nucleotides align to TRBD1. J gave up 3 bases and V 4 bases, and 1 base lay outside the gene matches. This CDR3 is 13 amino acids long. CDR1 MGHRA and CDR2 YSYEKL come from the germline V gene. CDR3 nucleotides: TGCGCCAGCAGCCTGGACAGGGAAGAGACCCAGTACTTC. This translates into CASSLDREETQYF.

The sample holds a few counts of this clone. This rearrangement joins TRBV5-1 to TRBJ2-1; perhaps TRBD1 as D (6 bases). Germline CDR1 and CDR2: SGHRS and YFSETQ. The CDR3 contains 14 residues. Trimming removed 0 bases at V and 6 bases at J, with 10 bases between. This CDR3 is CASSLATGFNEQFF. In nucleotides, the CDR3 is TGCGCCAGCAGCTTGGCTACAGGGTTCAATGAGCAGTTCTTC.

This chain connects TRBV6-5 to TRBJ1-2, with no clear D. Germline CDR1 reads MNHEY; CDR2 reads SVGAGI. The germline V and J ends were trimmed by 0 bases and 5 bases, with 16 bases remaining between them. This CDR3 region has 16 residues. The CDR3 DNA follows: TGTGCCAGCAGTTACTCAGCAGGCCAGAGATTGTATGGCTACACCTTC. It translates to CASSYSAGQRLYGYTF.

The CDR3: CASSLYSSLERGGETQYF. The DNA of the CDR3 is TGTGCCAGCAGCCTTTATTCCTCGTTAGAAAGAGGCGGAGAGACCCAGTACTTC. The rearrangement joins TRBV27 to TRBJ2-7; no firm D call. The DNA end is more similar to TRBJ2-5, so the J call may be wrong. The V gene's germline CDR1 is MNHEY and CDR2 SMNVEV (reference sequence). The CDR3 has 18 amino acids.